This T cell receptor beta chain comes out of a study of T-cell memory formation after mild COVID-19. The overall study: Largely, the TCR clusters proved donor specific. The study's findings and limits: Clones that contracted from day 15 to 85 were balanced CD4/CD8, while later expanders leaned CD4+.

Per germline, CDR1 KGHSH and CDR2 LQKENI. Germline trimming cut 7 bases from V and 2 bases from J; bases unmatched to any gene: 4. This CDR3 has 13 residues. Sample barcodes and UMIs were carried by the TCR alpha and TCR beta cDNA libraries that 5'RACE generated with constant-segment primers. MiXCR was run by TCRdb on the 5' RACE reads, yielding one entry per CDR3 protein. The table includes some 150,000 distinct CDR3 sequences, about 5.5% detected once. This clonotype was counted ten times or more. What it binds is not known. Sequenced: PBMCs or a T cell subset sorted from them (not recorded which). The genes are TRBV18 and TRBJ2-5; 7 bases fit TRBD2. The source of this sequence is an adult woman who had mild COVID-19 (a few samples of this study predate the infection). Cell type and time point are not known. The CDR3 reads CASCHGGQETQYF. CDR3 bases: TGTGCCAGCTGCCACGGGGGGCAAGAGACCCAGTACTTC.